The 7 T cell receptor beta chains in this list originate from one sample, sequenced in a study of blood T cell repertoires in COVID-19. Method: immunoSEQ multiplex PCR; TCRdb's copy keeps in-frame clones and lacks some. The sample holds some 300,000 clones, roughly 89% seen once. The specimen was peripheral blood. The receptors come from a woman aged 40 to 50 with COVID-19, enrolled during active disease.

CDR3 protein: CARATGAGTEAFF. The CDR3 DNA follows: TGTGCCCGGGCGACAGGGGCGGGCACTGAAGCTTTCTTT. The chain couples TRBV30 to TRBJ1-1, with 8 bases matching TRBD1. Germline V gene data show CDR1 as GTSNPN and CDR2 as SVGIG (reference sequence). The V and J ends lost 8 bases and 4 bases, in that order; junction bases with no gene match: 9. This CDR3 comprises 13 residues.

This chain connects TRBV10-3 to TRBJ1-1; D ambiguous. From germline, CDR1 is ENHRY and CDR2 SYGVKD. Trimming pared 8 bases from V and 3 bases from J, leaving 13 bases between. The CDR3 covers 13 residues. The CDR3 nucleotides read TGTGCCATCGGGAGGGATGAGGACACTGAAGCTTTCTTT. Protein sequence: CAIGRDEDTEAFF.

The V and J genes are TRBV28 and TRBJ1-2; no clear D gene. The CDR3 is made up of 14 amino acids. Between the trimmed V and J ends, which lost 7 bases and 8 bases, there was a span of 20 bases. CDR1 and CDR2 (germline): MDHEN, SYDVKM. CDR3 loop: CASTEQRHLGGYTF. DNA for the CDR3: TGTGCCAGCACCGAGCAGCGGCACCTCGGGGGCTACACCTTC.

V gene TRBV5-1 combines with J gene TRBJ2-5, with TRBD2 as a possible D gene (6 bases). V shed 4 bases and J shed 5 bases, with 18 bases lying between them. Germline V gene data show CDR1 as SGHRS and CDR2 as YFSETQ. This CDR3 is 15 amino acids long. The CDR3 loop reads CASSPFGEGRETQYF. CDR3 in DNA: TGCGCCAGCAGCCCCTTCGGAGAGGGGAGGGAGACCCAGTACTTC.

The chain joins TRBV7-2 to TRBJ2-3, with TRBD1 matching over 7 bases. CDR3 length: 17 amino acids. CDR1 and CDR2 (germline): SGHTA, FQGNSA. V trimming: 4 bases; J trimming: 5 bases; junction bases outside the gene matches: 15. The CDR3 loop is CASSYLGTGASKDTQYF. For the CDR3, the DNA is TGTGCCAGCAGCTACTTAGGTACAGGGGCCTCGAAAGATACGCAGTATTTT.

The CDR3 region is CAISDPSGLATYEQYF. The CDR3 nucleotides read TGTGCCATCAGTGATCCATCGGGACTAGCGACCTACGAGCAGTACTTC. The chain combines TRBV10-3 with TRBJ2-7; 10 nucleotides agree with TRBD2. Losses at the gene ends were 3 bases for V and 2 bases for J; bases not matched to a gene: 7. CDR1 is ENHRY, CDR2 SYGVKD, per germline. The CDR3 spans 16 residues.

DNA for the CDR3: TGTGCCACCAGCTGGCCCCGACTAGCCCGCGGAGGGGGACCTAAAGAGACCCAGTACTTC. It codes for CATSWPRLARGGGPKETQYF. V and J are TRBV15 and TRBJ2-5, with TRBD2 as a possible D gene (7 bases). The CDR3 spans 20 residues. V lost 5 bases and J lost 3, with 31 bases in between. The germline V gene has CDR1 LNHNV and CDR2 YYDKDF (reference sequence).